The 2 T cell receptor beta chains reported below all come from one sample, sequenced in a study of cytomegalovirus exposure and HLA in healthy donors. Use of 60 Vbeta and 13 Jbeta primers characterized the PCR. Profiled with immunoSEQ multiplex PCR; TCRdb holds only in-frame clones, not every one. The table has some 100,000 clones, more than 60% seen once. The sample taken for sequencing was PBMCs. The receptor set was obtained from a young woman in good health and CMV-seropositive.

The chain links TRBV5-8 to TRBJ2-1, with TRBD2 matching 9 bases. The V and J ends lost 1 base and 1 base, in that order; junction bases with no gene match: 6. Germline-derived CDR1 and CDR2 are SGHTS and YDEGEE. This CDR3 comprises 17 residues. The CDR3 DNA follows: TGTGCCAGCAGCTTGCAAGCGGGAGGAGGGTCCTACAATGAGCAGTTCTTC. Translating it yields CASSLQAGGGSYNEQFF.

V gene TRBV28 combines with J gene TRBJ2-5; weak D call: TRBD2 (6 bases). V lost 8 bases, J lost 4 bases, and 23 bases lay in between. The CDR3 loop spans 16 amino acids. CDR1 is MDHEN, CDR2 SYDVKM, per germline. The DNA of the CDR3 is TGTGCCAGCGTCAACCTGCGGGACCCTTGGGGAGAGACCCAGTACTTC. Amino acid sequence: CASVNLRDPWGETQYF.